This T cell receptor (beta chain) was sequenced for a study of blood T cell repertoires in COVID-19. Study context: Collection of acute and convalescent COVID-19 samples took place in the United States, Italy and Spain.

Donors were grouped by their self-reported clinical history. The assay was immunoSEQ multiplex PCR, and TCRdb's table has in-frame clones only and misses some. The table includes around 300,000 clones, roughly 88% detected once. CDR1 MNHEY and CDR2 SMNVEV come from the germline V gene (reference sequence). CDR3 length equals 16 residues. The V segment lost 5 bases and the J segment 3 bases; nucleotides outside the gene matches: 11. The sequenced sample was PBMCs or T cells enriched from blood (not recorded which). The sequence was obtained from a woman under 40 who had recovered from COVID-19. V gene TRBV27 combines with J gene TRBJ1-2, with 8 bases fitting TRBD1. CDR3 residues: CASSTTDRGPYYGYTF. CDR3 in DNA: TGTGCCAGCAGTACGACAGACAGGGGCCCCTACTATGGCTACACCTTC.